Each of the 30 T cell receptor beta chains below was sequenced from the same sample in a study of metastatic and nonmetastatic thyroid tumors. Until they underwent thyroid surgery, no patient had received any treatment. MiXCR re-clonotyped the PCR reads for TCRdb. This sample carries tens of thousands of clones, under 15% of them seen once, and the ten largest clones take approximately 10%. Sequencing was carried out using tumor tissue. These TCRs come from a female donor with papillary thyroid cancer or a benign thyroid nodule (not recorded which). Some clones in this sample may be carry-over from other donors' samples.

With respect to this clone: Being one base from a much bigger clone, this may be a read error. The sample has other DNA sequences that encode this CDR3 too. The chain links TRBV5-8 to TRBJ2-7, with 7 bases matching TRBD2. The CDR3 length is 16 residues. V was pared by 2 bases and J by 1 base, with 9 bases of the junction left unmatched. CDR1 and CDR2 (germline): SGHTS, YDEGEE. The CDR3 DNA sequence: TGTGCCAGCAGCTTTTATCGCGGGAGCGGGTCCTACGAGCAGTACTTC. Encoded protein: CASSFYRGSGSYEQYF. Based on the CDR3 plus reference TRBV5-8 and TRBJ2-7, the full variable domain is EAGVTQSPTHLIKTRGQQATLRCSPISGHTSVYWYQQALGLGLQFLLWYDEGEERNRGNFPPRFSGRQFPNYSSELNVNALELEDSALYLCASSFYRGSGSYEQYFGPGTRLTVT.

In this sample, this clone turned up many times. V usage is TRBV20-1 and J usage is TRBJ2-2; possibly TRBD1 or TRBD2 for D (7 bases each). The V gene's germline CDR1 is DFQATT and CDR2 SNEGSKA (reference sequence). The CDR3 extends over 16 amino acids. Deletions cut 6 bases from V and 0 bases from J, with 17 bases between. The CDR3 reads CSARGGTGTNTGELFF. Written as DNA, the CDR3 is TGCAGTGCCAGGGGGGGGACCGGAACGAACACCGGGGAGCTGTTTTTT.

The table lists this clone with many counts. The genes are TRBV20-1 and TRBJ2-7; 8 positions agree with TRBD2. Per the germline V gene, CDR1 is DFQATT and CDR2 is SNEGSKA (reference sequence). This CDR3 is 13 amino acids long. Trimming took 5 bases from V and 4 from J; bases not matched to a gene: 7. The CDR3 spells CSAGKRERYEQYF. The CDR3 DNA is TGCAGTGCTGGTAAGCGGGAGCGATACGAGCAGTACTTC.

This clone was counted only a few times. This sequence may be a read error, since a much larger clone differs from it by one base. J is TRBJ2-7 and V is TRBV7-9, with unresolved D. CDR1 is SEHNR and CDR2 is FQNEAQ in the germline V gene (reference sequence). This CDR3 has 13 amino acids. V lost 7 bases to trimming and J lost 4 bases, with 14 bases between them. The CDR3 region has the DNA TGTGCCAGCATCTCAAAGTTCGGTTACGAGCAGTACTTC. Protein sequence: CASISKFGYEQYF.

This clone was detected a few times. One base away lies a much larger clone, so this may be a sequencing read error. Other nucleotide sequences in the sample specify the same CDR3. The chain employs TRBV19 and TRBJ1-1; D not certain. V was pared by 6 bases and J by 5 bases, with 13 bases between. The CDR3 length is 13 residues. The germline CDR1 and CDR2 sequences are LNHDA and SQIVND (reference sequence). CDR3 DNA: TGTGCCAGTAGCTTTGGCTTGGGGACTGAAGCTTTCTTT. It codes for CASSFGLGTEAFF.

This rearrangement joins TRBV24-1 to TRBJ2-3; D unclear. The CDR3 is 17 amino acids. Germline CDR1 is KGHDR and CDR2 is SFDVKD. Trimming removed 0 bases from V and 3 bases from J, with 15 bases in between. The CDR3 is CATSDLVGSVRTDTQYF. The CDR3 DNA reads TGTGCCACCAGTGATTTGGTAGGCAGCGTGCGTACAGATACGCAGTATTTT.

This clone was counted at least ten times. V is TRBV7-9 and J is TRBJ2-5, with D hard to call. The CDR3 is made up of 15 amino acids. The V gene lost 1 base and the J gene lost 5 bases, with 14 bases spanning the gap. Germline CDR1 reads SEHNR; CDR2 reads FQNEAQ (reference sequence). CDR3: CASSLVLGNGETQYF. CDR3 bases: TGTGCCAGCAGCTTAGTACTTGGGAACGGGGAGACCCAGTACTTC.

This clone was recorded a few times. A much larger clone differs from this one at a single base, so this may be a read error. In the same sample, other DNA sequences code for this CDR3. CDR3 sequence: CATSETGTGDPYGYTF. For the CDR3, the DNA is TGTGCCACCAGTGAAACCGGAACAGGGGATCCCTATGGCTACACCTTC. This chain links TRBV24-1 with TRBJ1-2; 7 nucleotides line up with TRBD1. V dropped 4 bases and J dropped 4; count of bases not matched to a gene: 11. The CDR3 consists of 16 residues. CDR1 and CDR2 from the germline V gene are KGHDR and SFDVKD.

Only a few counts were recorded for this clone. This sequence joins TRBV18 and TRBJ1-1; the D gene is possibly TRBD1 (6 bases). Trimming stripped 2 bases from V and 1 base from J, with 20 bases between. The CDR3 length is 18 residues. Germline lookup yields CDR1 KGHSH and CDR2 LQKENI. In DNA form, the CDR3 reads TGTGCCAGCTCACCAATCCCCTTGGACAGACCTTGGAACACTGAAGCTTTCTTT. Its translation is CASSPIPLDRPWNTEAFF.

Worth noting for this clone: This may come from a read error, since a much larger clone is one base off. V and J are TRBV9 and TRBJ1-4, with a tentative D call TRBD1 (6 bases). Looked up from germline, CDR1 is SGDLS and CDR2 is YYNGEE. This CDR3 comprises 16 residues. Trimming shortened V by 0 bases and J by 7 bases, and 16 bases separated the two germline ends. CDR3 in amino acids: CASSVGPVGGAEKLFF. The CDR3 DNA sequence: TGTGCCAGCAGCGTAGGCCCAGTCGGGGGCGCTGAAAAACTGTTTTTT. The full variable domain, with the rest looked up from reference TRBV9 and TRBJ1-4, is DSGVTQTPKHLITATGQRVTLRCSPRSGDLSVYWYQQSLDQGLQFLIQYYNGEERAKGNILERFSAQQFPDLHSELNLSSLELGDSALYFCASSVGPVGGAEKLFFGSGTQLSVL.

This clone was seen repeatedly, ten times or more. V and J are TRBV5-1 and TRBJ2-3; a weak D match, TRBD2 (6 bases). The CDR3 runs 14 residues. V was pared by 4 bases and J by 4 bases, with 13 bases between. Germline V CDR1 and CDR2: SGHRS, YFSETQ. CDR3 bases: TGCGCCAGCAGCCTAGGAGGGGTCGCAGATACGCAGTATTTT. This encodes CASSLGGVADTQYF.

This clone was found a few times. A much larger clone differs by one base, so this may be a read error. The chain recombines TRBV28 with TRBJ1-1, with a weak D call TRBD1 (5 bases). This CDR3 is built from 12 residues. Trimming cost V 8 bases and J 7 bases, with 14 bases left between them. Germline V gene lookup returns CDR1 MDHEN and CDR2 SYDVKM. As DNA, the CDR3 is TGTGCCAGCGCCTTCGGGGCCAGTGAAGCTTTCTTT. Protein product: CASAFGASEAFF.

This clone was seen many times. This sequence may be a read error, since a much larger clone differs from it by one base. Here the CDR3 DNA reads TGCGCCAGCAGCTCGACGGCAGGGAGGGACTATGGCTACACCTTC. Translated: CASSSTAGRDYGYTF. This rearrangement joins TRBV5-1 to TRBJ1-2; tentatively, D is TRBD1 (5 bases). CDR3 length equals 15 residues. Germline V gene data show CDR1 as SGHRS and CDR2 as YFSETQ. Between the trimmed V and J ends, which lost 3 bases and 3 bases, there was a span of 15 bases.

On this clone itself: This may stem from a read error, because a much larger clone lies one nucleotide away. The conserved final phenylalanine or tryptophan is absent from the CDR3, which likely points to a read error. The limits of the CDR3 on the DNA are not certain, so only TCRdb's listed CDR3 is given. At the DNA level, this CDR3 is encoded by other sequences in the same sample as well. This chain connects TRBV7-3 to TRBJ2-5. The CDR3 sequence runs 8 residues, both termini included. The germline gives CDR1 SGHTA, CDR2 FQGTGA. The CDR3 protein is CASSLNPG.

Points on this clone: This may arise from a read error, as a much more abundant clone is one base away. The chain combines TRBV10-3 with TRBJ2-7, with D unclear. CDR3 length equals 12 residues. V dropped 10 bases and J dropped 0 bases, with 10 bases sitting between them. Germline values: CDR1 ENHRY, CDR2 SYGVKD. The CDR3 reads CATASASYEQYF. In DNA form, the CDR3 reads TGTGCCACCGCCAGCGCCTCCTACGAGCAGTACTTC.

Worth noting for this clone: With a much larger clone just one base away, this may be a read error. The same CDR3 also results from other DNA sequences found in this sample. This sequence joins TRBV20-1 and TRBJ2-3; unclear D gene. This CDR3 is 14 amino acids long. Germline assignment: CDR1 DFQATT and CDR2 SNEGSKA (reference sequence). Trimming took 4 bases from V and 0 from J, leaving 11 bases between them. CDR3 sequence (DNA): TGCAGTGCTATACCTACGGTTAGCACAGATACGCAGTATTTT. Residues: CSAIPTVSTDTQYF.

This clone showed up many times. The chain is built from TRBV20-1 and TRBJ2-3, with D uncertain. The CDR3 length is 12 residues. Between the trimmed V and J ends, which lost 4 bases and 1 base, there was a span of 6 bases. Per the germline V gene, CDR1 is DFQATT and CDR2 is SNEGSKA (reference sequence). CDR3 region: CSAKKRTDTQYF. In DNA, the CDR3 is TGCAGTGCTAAGAAACGCACAGATACGCAGTATTTT.

This clone was detected many times. The chain uses TRBV6-1 and TRBJ1-3; TRBD1 is a possible D gene (5 bases). CDR3 length equals 17 residues. The V gene's germline CDR1 is MNHNS and CDR2 SASEGT. V was shortened by 6 bases and J by 0 bases, with 18 bases between the two germline ends. CDR3 loop: CASSRQPGLISGNTIYF. In DNA, the CDR3 is TGTGCCAGCAGCCGACAACCGGGACTGATCTCTGGAAACACCATATATTTT.

The table lists this clone with many counts. The chain couples TRBV6-2 or TRBV6-3 to TRBJ2-7; TRBD1 aligns across 7 bases. Looked up from germline, CDR1 is MNHEY and CDR2 is SVGEGT. V was pared by 8 bases and J by 3 bases, with 19 bases of the junction left unmatched. This CDR3 is built from 17 residues. This chain's CDR3 is CASALRGSGTASYEQYF. DNA of the CDR3: TGTGCCAGCGCGCTCAGAGGGTCCGGGACAGCGAGCTACGAGCAGTACTTC.

Concerning this clone itself: A much larger clone lies a single base off, so this may be a read error. The chain combines TRBV11-1 with TRBJ2-1, with 9 bases that match TRBD2. This CDR3 spans 18 amino acids. Germline V gives CDR1 SGHAT, CDR2 FQDESV (reference sequence). V gave up 2 bases and J gave up 9 bases; unmatched junction bases: 17. The CDR3 DNA reads as TGTGCCAGCAGCTTAAGGATGGGGTTTAGCGGGAGCATCTGTGAGCAGTTCTTC. Translating gives CASSLRMGFSGSICEQFF.

This clone was recorded many times. The chain is built from TRBV6-1 and TRBJ2-7, with TRBD2 matching over 10 bases. The CDR3 spans 14 residues. The V segment lost 6 bases and the J segment 5 bases; nucleotides outside the gene matches: 7. The germline V gene encodes CDR1 MNHNS and CDR2 SASEGT. DNA of the CDR3: TGTGCCAGCAGCAGCGGGAGGGCCGCTCACGAGCAGTACTTC. Its translation is CASSSGRAAHEQYF.

The chain carries TRBV6-1 and TRBJ2-7; 7 bases line up with TRBD2. CDR1 is MNHNS and CDR2 is SASEGT in the germline V gene. The ends lost 4 bases at V and 5 bases at J; junction bases unmatched: 11. CDR3 length equals 15 residues. The CDR3 reads CASSAPNGRIDEQYF. The CDR3 bases are TGTGCCAGCAGTGCACCCAACGGGAGGATCGACGAGCAGTACTTC.

This clone occurred many times. V and J are TRBV20-1 and TRBJ2-2; 7 positions agree with TRBD1. Germline loops: CDR1 DFQATT, CDR2 SNEGSKA (reference sequence). The CDR3 runs to 15 residues. V lost 3 bases to trimming and J lost 0 bases; unmatched junction nucleotides: 4. The CDR3 protein is CSASRQGANTGELFF. Written as DNA, the CDR3 is TGCAGTGCTAGTAGGCAGGGGGCGAACACCGGGGAGCTGTTTTTT.

The sample holds one count of this clone. A much larger clone differs by one base, so this may be a read error. The J gene is TRBJ1-3, the V gene TRBV11-2, with D maybe TRBD1 (6 bases). Per the germline V gene, CDR1 is SGHAT and CDR2 is FQNNGV. V lost 0 bases and J 6 bases, leaving 15 bases between the germline ends. The CDR3 totals 16 residues. The CDR3 DNA reads as TGTGCCAGCAGCTTAGATTCAGGGGAGCTAGCAAACACCATATATTTT. As protein: CASSLDSGELANTIYF.

This clone was picked up a small number of times. At the DNA level, this CDR3 is encoded by other sequences in the same sample as well. The gene calls are TRBV10-2 and TRBJ2-5, with 13 bases matching TRBD2. Unmatched junction bases numbered 14, after V lost 2 bases and J lost 2 bases. CDR1 is WSHSY and CDR2 is SAAADI in the germline V gene. The CDR3 is 20 residues long. CDR3 sequence (DNA): TGCGCCAGCAGTGAGACCCGGACTAGCGGGAGTGGGGCCCTACAAGAGACCCAGTACTTC. This codes for CASSETRTSGSGALQETQYF.

This clone was found many times. This chain joins TRBV2 and TRBJ2-7; D uncertain. Trimming removed 2 bases at V and 6 bases at J, with 8 bases between. Germline V gives CDR1 SNHLY, CDR2 FYNNEI. The CDR3 length is 12 residues. Here the CDR3 reads CASSERPFEQYF. The CDR3 DNA reads as TGTGCCAGCAGTGAAAGACCTTTCGAGCAGTACTTC. Based on the CDR3 plus reference TRBV2 and TRBJ2-7, the full variable domain is EPEVTQTPSHQVTQMGQEVILRCVPISNHLYFYWYRQILGQKVEFLVSFYNNEISEKSEIFDDQFSVERPDGSNFTLKIRSTKLEDSAMYFCASSERPFEQYFGPGTRLTVT.

As for this clone: A much larger clone lies a single base off, so this may be a read error. The chain recombines TRBV28 with TRBJ1-4, with TRBD1 matching 7 bases. With V trimmed by 5 bases and J by 6 bases, 6 bases remained unmatched. Germline V gene sequence: CDR1 MDHEN, CDR2 SYDVKM. This CDR3 contains 14 residues. Here the CDR3 reads CASSGQETDEKLFF. The CDR3 nucleotides are TGTGCCAGCAGTGGACAGGAGACGGATGAAAAACTGTTTTTT.

This clone was detected many times. The CDR3 loop is CASSKVRGLVSYNEQFF. The CDR3 DNA reads as TGTGCCAGCAGTAAGGTCCGGGGACTTGTCTCCTACAATGAGCAGTTCTTC. V is TRBV6-1 and J is TRBJ2-1; possibly TRBD2 for D (6 bases). Germline values: CDR1 MNHNS, CDR2 SASEGT. V lost 5 bases, J lost 0 bases, and 17 bases lay in between. This CDR3 comprises 17 residues.

This clone has just a few counts. This sequence may be a read error, since a much larger clone differs from it by one base. The sample contains more than one DNA sequence encoding this CDR3. V and J are TRBV6-1 and TRBJ1-2; the D is unclear. The CDR3 spans 12 residues. The germline CDR1 and CDR2 sequences are MNHNS and SASEGT. CDR3 in DNA: TGTGCCAGCAGGGGCACTAACTATGGTTACACCTTC. Encoded protein: CASRGTNYGYTF.

This clone has ten or more counts. Given a much more abundant clone one base away, this may be a read error. At the DNA level, this CDR3 is encoded by other sequences in the same sample as well. V usage is TRBV2 and J usage is TRBJ2-1; D gene ambiguous. Per germline, CDR1 SNHLY and CDR2 FYNNEI. This CDR3 is 11 amino acids long. Trimming shortened V by 8 bases and J by 15 bases, and 17 bases separated the two germline ends. CDR3 residues: CASGDPPFLFF. In DNA, the CDR3 is TGTGCCAGCGGGGATCCCCCCTTCTTGTTCTTC.